These T cell receptor beta chains were read from a single sample in a study of blood T cell repertoires in COVID-19. Generated by immunoSEQ multiplex PCR, the TCRdb table keeps only in-frame clones and is missing some. The top ten clones hold 5.5% to 6% of a sample with 100,000 to 150,000 clones, around 82% of them seen once. Sequencing input: peripheral blood. The receptors were gathered from an elderly man with active or convalescent COVID-19. The CDR3 runs from the conserved cysteine through the conserved F or W. D genes are given only for firm matches. Rows may omit the clone size; those that give it use once, few, many or a size class.

TRBJ2-7 | TRBV7-2 | - | - | 12 | CASSRRRGEQYF | TGTGCCAGCAGCCGTCGGCGAGGGGAGCAGTACTTC
TRBJ1-6 | TRBV27 | - | - | 16 | CASSPGPSRGNSPLHF | TGTGCCAGCAGTCCCGGACCGTCCAGGGGAAATTCACCCCTCCACTTT
TRBJ1-5 | TRBV2 | once | - | 14 | CASSELTVNQPQHF | TGTGCCAGCAGTGAGTTGACAGTGAATCAGCCCCAGCATTTT
TRBJ2-3 | TRBV4-1 | once | - | 17 | CASSQDFRSGSTDTQYF | TGCGCCAGCAGCCAAGATTTCAGGAGCGGTAGCACAGATACGCAGTATTTT
TRBJ2-3 | TRBV24-1 | - | - | 15 | CATSDSRGDGDTQYF | TGTGCCACCAGTGATTCCCGCGGGGATGGAGATACGCAGTATTTT
TRBJ2-3 | TRBV5-4 | once | - | 15 | CASSLSYGGPDTQYF | TGTGCCAGCAGCTTGTCTTACGGGGGGCCAGATACGCAGTATTTT
TRBJ2-2 | TRBV29-1 | few | TRBD2 | 16 | CSVRTSGGQNTGELFF | TGCAGCGTCCGGACTAGCGGGGGACAGAACACCGGGGAGCTGTTTTTT
TRBJ2-2 | TRBV5-1 | - | - | 14 | CASSPLDTTGELFF | TGCGCCAGCAGCCCTCTTGACACAACCGGGGAGCTGTTTTTT
TRBJ1-1 | TRBV5-6 | - | - | 15 | CASSRLWGVGAEAFF | TGTGCCAGCAGCCGTCTCTGGGGGGTCGGGGCTGAAGCTTTCTTT
TRBJ2-3 | TRBV9 | few | TRBD1 | 19 | CASSTPNDRVLESTDTQYF | TGTGCCAGCAGCACCCCCAACGACAGGGTACTAGAGAGCACAGATACGCAGTATTTT
TRBJ1-2 | TRBV4-1 | medium-sized | - | 15 | CASSQDQTAFYGYTF | TGCGCCAGCAGCCAAGATCAGACAGCCTTTTATGGCTACACCTTC
TRBJ2-7 | TRBV24-1 | - | - | 13 | CATSEADSYEQYF | TGTGCCACCAGTGAGGCAGACTCCTACGAGCAGTACTTC
TRBJ2-7 | TRBV2 | few | TRBD2 | 13 | CASSLTSVYEQYF | TGTGCCAGCAGCCTCACTAGCGTCTACGAGCAGTACTTC
TRBJ2-7 | TRBV5-4 | - | TRBD2 | 15 | CASSATSGGAYEQYF | TGTGCCAGCAGCGCTACTAGCGGGGGAGCCTACGAGCAGTACTTC
TRBJ1-5 | TRBV7-9 | - | - | 13 | CASSFGGNQPQHF | TGTGCCAGCAGCTTCGGGGGCAATCAGCCCCAGCATTTT
TRBJ2-3 | TRBV6-1 | - | TRBD2 | 18 | CASSEGALAGGYTDTQYF | TGTGCCAGCAGTGAAGGGGCCCTAGCGGGGGGTTACACAGATACGCAGTATTTT
TRBJ2-7 | TRBV11-2 | once | - | 13 | CASSKGGGYEQYF | TGTGCCAGCAGCAAGGGTGGAGGCTACGAGCAGTACTTC
TRBJ2-4 | TRBV19 | - | - | 16 | CASSEGRLGAKNIQYF | TGTGCCAGTAGTGAGGGAAGACTGGGGGCCAAAAACATTCAGTACTTC
TRBJ1-5 | TRBV14 | - | TRBD1 | 14 | CASSQGGGGQPQHF | TGTGCCAGCAGCCAAGGAGGGGGCGGTCAGCCCCAGCATTTT
TRBJ1-2 | TRBV9 | few | TRBD1 | 16 | CASSSGTGGGLNGYTF | TGTGCCAGCAGCTCCGGGACAGGGGGCGGGTTGAATGGCTACACCTTC
TRBJ2-5 | TRBV7-2 | - | TRBD2 | 14 | CASSSGLAGEAQYF | TGTGCCAGCAGCTCGGGACTAGCCGGTGAGGCCCAGTACTTC
TRBJ1-1 | TRBV10-3 | once | - | 15 | CAISVSDSLNTEAFF | TGTGCCATCAGTGTTTCGGACAGCCTGAACACTGAAGCTTTCTTT
TRBJ2-2 | TRBV5-4 | - | TRBD1 | 15 | CASSPPGQGSGELFF | TGTGCCAGCAGCCCGCCGGGACAGGGGAGCGGGGAGCTGTTTTTT
TRBJ2-2 | TRBV28 | - | - | 14 | CASRPGSAGGELFF | TGTGCCAGCAGGCCGGGGTCTGCAGGCGGGGAGCTGTTTTTT
TRBJ2-5 | TRBV18 | - | TRBD1 | 15 | CASSPQGQGRETQYF | TGTGCCAGCTCACCACAGGGACAGGGCCGGGAGACCCAGTACTTC
TRBJ2-3 | TRBV6-5 | - | - | 15 | CASTPGVPVTDTQYF | TGTGCCAGCACACCGGGGGTCCCCGTCACAGATACGCAGTATTTT
TRBJ1-5 | TRBV25-1 | few | - | 13 | CASSEYNGELQHF | TGTGCCAGCAGTGAATATAACGGGGAGCTCCAGCATTTT
TRBJ2-7 | TRBV5-3 | - | TRBD2 | 16 | CARSLVPIAGLYEQYF | TGTGCCAGAAGCTTGGTCCCAATAGCGGGTCTCTACGAGCAGTACTTC
TRBJ2-5 | TRBV13 | - | - | 13 | CASSMTGGETQYF | TGTGCCAGCAGCATGACAGGAGGAGAGACCCAGTACTTC
TRBJ2-3 | TRBV7-6 | - | - | 15 | CASSRALGGTDTQYF | TGTGCCAGCAGTCGAGCGCTTGGTGGCACAGATACGCAGTATTTT
TRBJ1-5 | TRBV7-9 | - | - | 14 | CASSLQGPNQPQHF | TGTGCCAGCAGCTTACAGGGCCCAAATCAGCCCCAGCATTTT
TRBJ2-7 | TRBV27 | - | - | 15 | CASSLKGGFLYEQYF | TGTGCCAGCAGTCTAAAGGGCGGGTTTCTCTACGAGCAGTACTTC
TRBJ2-4 | TRBV9 | - | TRBD1 | 21 | CASSPNHPGQGNILAKNIQYF | TGTGCCAGCAGCCCTAATCACCCGGGACAGGGCAATATACTAGCCAAAAACATTCAGTACTTC
TRBJ1-1 | TRBV6-4 | - | - | 13 | CASSETRNTEAFF | TGTGCCAGCAGTGAGACACGCAACACTGAAGCTTTCTTT
TRBJ1-2 | TRBV6-5 | few | TRBD1 | 16 | CASSYGYRGQNYGYTF | TGTGCCAGCAGTTACGGCTATAGGGGGCAGAACTATGGCTACACCTTC
TRBJ2-5 | TRBV5-1 | - | TRBD1 | 14 | CASSYGQGEETQYF | TGCGCCAGCAGCTACGGACAGGGGGAAGAGACCCAGTACTTC
TRBJ2-1 | TRBV18 | once | - | 15 | CASSPLEGSYNEQFF | TGTGCCAGCTCACCACTAGAGGGATCCTACAATGAGCAGTTCTTC
TRBJ2-2 | TRBV4-3 | - | TRBD2 | 16 | CASSQAPAGGVGELFF | TGCGCCAGCAGCCAAGCCCCAGCGGGGGGTGTCGGGGAGCTGTTTTTT
TRBJ2-3 | TRBV2 | once | - | 14 | CASSYNSGTDTQYF | TGTGCCAGCAGTTATAACTCCGGCACAGATACGCAGTATTTT
TRBJ1-2 | TRBV12-3/TRBV12-4 | once | - | 13 | CASSLSSGRTYTF | TGTGCCAGCAGTTTATCTTCAGGGCGAACCTACACCTTC
TRBJ1-5 | TRBV5-6 | - | TRBD1 | 15 | CASSKAGTGRAPQHF | TGTGCCAGCAGTAAAGCCGGGACAGGAAGGGCGCCCCAGCATTTT